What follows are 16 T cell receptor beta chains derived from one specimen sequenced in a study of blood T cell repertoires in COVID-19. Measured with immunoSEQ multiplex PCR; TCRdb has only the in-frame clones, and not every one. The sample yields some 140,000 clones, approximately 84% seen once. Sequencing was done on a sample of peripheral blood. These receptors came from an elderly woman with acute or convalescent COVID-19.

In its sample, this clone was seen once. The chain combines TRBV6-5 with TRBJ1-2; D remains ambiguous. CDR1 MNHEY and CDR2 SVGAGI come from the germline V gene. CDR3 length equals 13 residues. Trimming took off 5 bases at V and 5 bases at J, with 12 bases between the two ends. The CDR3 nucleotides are TGTGCCAGCAGTCTGAGGGAAATATATGGCTACACCTTC. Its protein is CASSLREIYGYTF.

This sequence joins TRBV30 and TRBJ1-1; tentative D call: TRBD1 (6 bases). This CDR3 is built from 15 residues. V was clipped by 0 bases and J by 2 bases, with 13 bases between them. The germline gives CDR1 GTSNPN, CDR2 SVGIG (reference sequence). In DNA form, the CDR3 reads TGTGCCTGGAGTGTAGACAGGACAGCTAACACTGAAGCTTTCTTT. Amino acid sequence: CAWSVDRTANTEAFF.

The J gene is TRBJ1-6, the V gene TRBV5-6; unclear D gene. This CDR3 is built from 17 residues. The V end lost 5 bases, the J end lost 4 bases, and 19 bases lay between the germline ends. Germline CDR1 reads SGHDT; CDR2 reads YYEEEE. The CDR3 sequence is CASSSDPELAYNSPLHF. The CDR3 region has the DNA TGTGCCAGCAGTTCAGACCCGGAACTAGCTTATAATTCACCCCTCCACTTT.

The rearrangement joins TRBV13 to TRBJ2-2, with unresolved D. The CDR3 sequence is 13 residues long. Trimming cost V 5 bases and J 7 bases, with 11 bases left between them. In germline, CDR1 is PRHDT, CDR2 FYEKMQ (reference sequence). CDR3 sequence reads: CASSPQVGGELFF. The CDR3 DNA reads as TGTGCCAGCAGCCCGCAGGTGGGCGGGGAGCTGTTTTTT. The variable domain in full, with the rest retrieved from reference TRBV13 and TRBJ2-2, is AAGVIQSPRHLIKEKRETATLKCYPIPRHDTVYWYQQGPGQDPQFLISFYEKMQSDKGSIPDRFSAQQFSDYHSELNMSSLELGDSALYFCASSPQVGGELFFGEGSRLTVL.

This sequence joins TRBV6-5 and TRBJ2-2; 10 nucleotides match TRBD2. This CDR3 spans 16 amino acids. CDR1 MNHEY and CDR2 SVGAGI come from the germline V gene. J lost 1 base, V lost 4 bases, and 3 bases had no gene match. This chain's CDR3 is CASSSPSGGNTGELFF. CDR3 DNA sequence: TGTGCCAGCAGTTCCCCTAGCGGGGGGAACACCGGGGAGCTGTTTTTT.

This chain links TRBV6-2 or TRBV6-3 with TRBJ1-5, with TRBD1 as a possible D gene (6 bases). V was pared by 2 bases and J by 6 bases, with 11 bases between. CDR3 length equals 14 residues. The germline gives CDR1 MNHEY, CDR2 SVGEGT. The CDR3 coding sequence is TGTGCCAGCAGTTACGCAGGGGTAGTTCAGCCCCAGCATTTT. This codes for CASSYAGVVQPQHF.

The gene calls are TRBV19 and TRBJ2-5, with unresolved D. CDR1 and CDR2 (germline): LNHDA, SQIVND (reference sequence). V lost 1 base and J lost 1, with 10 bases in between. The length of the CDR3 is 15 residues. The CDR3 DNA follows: TGTGCCAGTAGTATAGGTAGACGGGTCCAAGAGACCCAGTACTTC. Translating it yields CASSIGRRVQETQYF.

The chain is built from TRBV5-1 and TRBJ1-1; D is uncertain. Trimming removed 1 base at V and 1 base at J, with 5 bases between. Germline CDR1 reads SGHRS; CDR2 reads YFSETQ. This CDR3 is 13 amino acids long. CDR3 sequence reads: CASSLMRNTEAFF. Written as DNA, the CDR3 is TGCGCCAGCAGCTTGATGAGGAACACTGAAGCTTTCTTT.

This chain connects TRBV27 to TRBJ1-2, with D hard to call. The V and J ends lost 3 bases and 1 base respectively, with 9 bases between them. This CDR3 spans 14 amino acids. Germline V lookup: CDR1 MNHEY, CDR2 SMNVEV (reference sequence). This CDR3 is CASSFGQFNYGYTF. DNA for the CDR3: TGTGCCAGCAGTTTTGGCCAGTTTAACTATGGCTACACCTTC.

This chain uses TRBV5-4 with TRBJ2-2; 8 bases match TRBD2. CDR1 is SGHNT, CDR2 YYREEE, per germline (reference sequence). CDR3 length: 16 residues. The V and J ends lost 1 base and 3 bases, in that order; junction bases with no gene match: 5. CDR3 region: CASSLRLATDTGELFF. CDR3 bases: TGTGCCAGCAGCTTGAGACTAGCGACCGACACCGGGGAGCTGTTTTTT.

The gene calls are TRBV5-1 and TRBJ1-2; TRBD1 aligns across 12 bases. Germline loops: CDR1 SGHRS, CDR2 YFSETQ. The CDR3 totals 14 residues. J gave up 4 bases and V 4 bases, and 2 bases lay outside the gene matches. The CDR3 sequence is CASSGTGGSYGYTF. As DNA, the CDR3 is TGCGCCAGCAGCGGGACAGGGGGCAGCTATGGCTACACCTTC.

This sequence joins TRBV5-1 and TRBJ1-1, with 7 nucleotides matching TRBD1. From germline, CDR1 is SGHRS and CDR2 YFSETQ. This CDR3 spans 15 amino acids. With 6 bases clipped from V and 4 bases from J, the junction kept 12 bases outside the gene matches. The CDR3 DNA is TGCGCCAGCACGCTGCTTACACAGGGGTCCACTGAAGCTTTCTTT. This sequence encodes CASTLLTQGSTEAFF.

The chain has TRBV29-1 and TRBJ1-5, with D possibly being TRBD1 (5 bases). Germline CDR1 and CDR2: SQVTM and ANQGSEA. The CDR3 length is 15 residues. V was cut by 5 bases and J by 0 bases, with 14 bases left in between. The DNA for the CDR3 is TGCAGCGTTAGGGGCCCGGGGGATAGCAATCAGCCCCAGCATTTT. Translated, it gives CSVRGPGDSNQPQHF.

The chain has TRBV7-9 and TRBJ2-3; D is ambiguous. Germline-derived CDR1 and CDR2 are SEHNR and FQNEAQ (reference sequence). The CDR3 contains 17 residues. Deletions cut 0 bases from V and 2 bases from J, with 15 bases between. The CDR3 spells CASSLAALVTSTDTQYF. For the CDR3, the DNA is TGTGCCAGCAGCTTAGCCGCTCTAGTTACCTCCACAGATACGCAGTATTTT.

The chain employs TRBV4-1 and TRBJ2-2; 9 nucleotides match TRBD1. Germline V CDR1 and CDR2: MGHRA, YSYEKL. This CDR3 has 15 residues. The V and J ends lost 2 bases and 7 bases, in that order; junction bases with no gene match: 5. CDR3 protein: CASSQTGGFIGELFF. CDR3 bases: TGCGCCAGCAGCCAAACAGGGGGCTTCATCGGGGAGCTGTTTTTT.

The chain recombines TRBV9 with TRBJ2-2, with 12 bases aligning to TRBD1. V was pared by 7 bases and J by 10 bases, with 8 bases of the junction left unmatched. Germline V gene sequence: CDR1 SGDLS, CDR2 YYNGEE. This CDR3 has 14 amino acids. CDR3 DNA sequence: TGTGCCAGCCACGGGACAGGGGGCGACGAGGAGCTGTTTTTT. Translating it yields CASHGTGGDEELFF. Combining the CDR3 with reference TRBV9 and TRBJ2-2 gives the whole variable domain DSGVTQTPKHLITATGQRVTLRCSPRSGDLSVYWYQQSLDQGLQFLIQYYNGEERAKGNILERFSAQQFPDLHSELNLSSLELGDSALYFCASHGTGGDEELFFGEGSRLTVL.